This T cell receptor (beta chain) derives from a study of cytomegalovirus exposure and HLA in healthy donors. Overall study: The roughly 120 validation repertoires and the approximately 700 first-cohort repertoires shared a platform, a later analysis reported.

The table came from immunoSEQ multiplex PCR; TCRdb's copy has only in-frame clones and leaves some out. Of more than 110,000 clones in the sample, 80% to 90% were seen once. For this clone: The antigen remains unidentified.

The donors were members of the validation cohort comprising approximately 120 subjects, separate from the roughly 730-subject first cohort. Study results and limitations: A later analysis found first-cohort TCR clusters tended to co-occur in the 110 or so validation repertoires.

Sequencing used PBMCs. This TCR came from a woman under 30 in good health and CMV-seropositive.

CDR3 region: CASSPLRDLNEQFF. The DNA of the CDR3 is TGTGCCAGCTCACCACTTCGGGACTTGAATGAGCAGTTCTTC. V gene TRBV18 combines with J gene TRBJ2-1; possibly TRBD2 for D (6 bases). The germline V gene encodes CDR1 KGHSH and CDR2 LQKENI. V gave up 1 base and J gave up 7 bases, with 11 bases separating them. This CDR3 has 14 residues.